Shown below are 16 T cell receptor beta chains from a single sample sequenced in a study of neurological immune-mediated disorders. TCRdb reprocessed the 5' RACE reads with MiXCR, giving one entry per CDR3 protein. The profile shows roughly 100,000 distinct CDR3 sequences, 10% to 11% of them singletons. Time point described: longitudinal time-point 3. The sequenced sample consisted of PBMCs. All receptors come from a female donor with HTLV-1-associated myelopathy (HAM/TSP).

This clonotype was seen ten or more times. This chain uses TRBV5-1 with TRBJ2-1, with TRBD2 matching over 9 bases. The CDR3 has 16 amino acids. The germline V gene encodes CDR1 SGHRS and CDR2 YFSETQ. V shed 7 bases, J shed 6 bases, and the junction held 14 bases outside the gene matches. Here the CDR3 DNA reads TGCGCCAGCGAGCCGGGGGCGGCGGGGGGGCTCAATGAGCAGTTCTTC. Its protein is CASEPGAAGGLNEQFF.

At least ten counts were recorded for this clonotype. The J gene is TRBJ2-5, the V gene TRBV6-6; D is undetermined. This CDR3 comprises 11 residues. Germline loops: CDR1 MNHNY, CDR2 SVGAGI (reference sequence). V was trimmed by 6 bases and J by 5 bases, leaving 7 bases between them. The CDR3 spells CASSPSETQYF. CDR3 DNA: TGTGCCAGCAGCCCATCGGAGACCCAGTACTTC.

Ten or more counts support this clonotype. The CDR3 region has the DNA TGTGCCAGCAGCGGAACGGGACTAGCTGAAGAGACCCAGTACTTC. Translating gives CASSGTGLAEETQYF. This chain connects TRBV5-5 to TRBJ2-5, with 9 bases identical to TRBD2. Germline V gives CDR1 SGHKS, CDR2 YYEKEE (reference sequence). This CDR3 contains 15 residues. The V and J ends lost 4 bases and 3 bases, in that order; junction bases with no gene match: 7. Looking up the rest from reference TRBV5-5 and TRBJ2-5 gives the full variable domain: DAGVTQSPTHLIKTRGQQVTLRCSPISGHKSVSWYQQVLGQGPQFIFQYYEKEERGRGNFPDRFSARQFPNYSSELNVNALLLGDSALYLCASSGTGLAEETQYFGPGTRLLVL.

Many counts were recorded for this clonotype. The rearrangement uses TRBV7-2 and TRBJ2-7, with 9 bases aligning to TRBD1. Trimming removed 5 bases from V and 7 bases from J; junction bases left unmatched: 9. The CDR3 is 14 amino acids. CDR1 is SGHTA, CDR2 FQGNSA, per germline. In nucleotides, the CDR3 is TGTGCCAGCAGCAAGGAGACAGGGGGAGGTGAGCAGTACTTC. Translated, it gives CASSKETGGGEQYF.

The sample holds many counts of this clonotype. The chain carries TRBV12-3 or TRBV12-4 and TRBJ1-2; possibly TRBD1 for D (6 bases). The V end lost 5 bases, the J end lost 0 bases, and 13 bases lay between the germline ends. This CDR3 has 15 residues. CDR3: CASSVNRVANYGYTF. In DNA form, the CDR3 reads TGTGCCAGCAGTGTAAACAGGGTAGCTAACTATGGCTACACCTTC.

This clonotype was seen many times. The gene calls are TRBV5-1 and TRBJ2-2; D call uncertain. This CDR3 has 13 amino acids. V was clipped by 5 bases and J by 5 bases, with 10 bases between them. Germline V gives CDR1 SGHRS, CDR2 YFSETQ. CDR3 sequence: CASRTAVTGELFF. Here the CDR3 DNA reads TGCGCCAGCAGGACCGCGGTAACCGGGGAGCTGTTTTTT.

Comments on this clonotype: This may stem from a read error, because a much larger clone lies one nucleotide away. The chain has TRBV6-6 and TRBJ2-7, with 8 bases that match TRBD1. V trimming: 10 bases; J trimming: 4 bases; junction bases outside the gene matches: 15. Germline lookup yields CDR1 MNHNY and CDR2 SVGAGI (reference sequence). The CDR3 runs 15 residues. The CDR3 protein is CANRPGQAIPYEQYF. The DNA for the CDR3 is TGTGCCAACAGACCGGGACAGGCGATCCCGTACGAGCAGTACTTC.

In regard to this clonotype: A read error may explain this, as a much larger clone is one base away. The chain has TRBV5-1 and TRBJ1-1, with 9 bases that match TRBD1. CDR3 length: 16 amino acids. Per the germline V gene, CDR1 is SGHRS and CDR2 is YFSETQ. Trimming at V came to 4 bases and at J to 10 bases, leaving 17 bases not matched to a gene. The CDR3 nucleotides read TGCGCCAGCAGCCGAGAGCCTAGGAACAGGGGGCGGCCAGCTTTCTTT. Encoded protein: CASSREPRNRGRPAFF.

This clonotype was found many times. The rearrangement joins TRBV20-1 to TRBJ2-3; 8 nucleotides match TRBD2. Germline-derived CDR1 and CDR2 are DFQATT and SNEGSKA (reference sequence). The V gene end was trimmed by 5 bases and the J gene end by 2 bases; junction bases not matched to a gene: 12. CDR3 length equals 16 residues. The CDR3 here is CSAPSSGGLITDTQYF. The DNA of the CDR3 is TGCAGTGCTCCGTCCAGCGGGGGCCTAATCACAGATACGCAGTATTTT.

This chain connects TRBV20-1 to TRBJ2-5; 12 bases are shared with TRBD2. CDR3 length equals 14 residues. J lost 5 bases, V lost 2 bases, and 3 bases had no gene match. The V gene's germline CDR1 is DFQATT and CDR2 SNEGSKA (reference sequence). CDR3 nucleotide sequence: TGCAGTGCTAGACTAGCGGGGGGGCGGGAGACCCAGTACTTC. Protein: CSARLAGGRETQYF.

This clonotype occurred many times. The chain uses TRBV20-1 and TRBJ2-1; 14 bases match TRBD2. The trim removed 5 bases at V and 9 bases at J, leaving 6 bases unmatched. Germline V CDR1 and CDR2: DFQATT, SNEGSKA (reference sequence). The CDR3 length is 14 residues. CDR3 DNA sequence: TGCAGTGCTCTTCGACTAGCGGGGGGGAGTGAGCAGTTCTTC. It translates to CSALRLAGGSEQFF.

This clonotype was seen ten or more times. The V call is TRBV7-8, the J call TRBJ2-2; D not certain. The CDR3 has 12 amino acids. V was trimmed by 5 bases and J by 6 bases, leaving 7 bases between them. Germline CDR1 reads SGHVS; CDR2 reads FQNEAQ. The CDR3 coding sequence is TGTGCCAGCAGCCACTGGGCCGGGGAGCTGTTTTTT. Translation gives CASSHWAGELFF.

As regards this clonotype: Possible read error: a much larger clone is one base away. The V call is TRBV28, the J call TRBJ2-1; 7 bases match TRBD1. The CDR3 totals 14 residues. The germline V gene has CDR1 MDHEN and CDR2 SYDVKM. Trimming cost V 10 bases and J 10 bases; bases outside gene matches: 16. The CDR3 DNA reads TGTGCCACCTCCGCGGGCAAAGGGGGCGGGGAGCAGTTCTTC. This sequence encodes CATSAGKGGGEQFF.

The chain has TRBV20-1 and TRBJ2-3; D is ambiguous. Germline CDR1 DFQATT, CDR2 SNEGSKA (reference sequence). V was trimmed by 1 base and J by 4 bases, leaving 15 bases between them. The CDR3 runs to 15 residues. Here the CDR3 reads CSARGATTDPDTQYF. The CDR3 bases are TGCAGTGCTAGAGGAGCGACAACAGATCCAGATACGCAGTATTTT.

This clonotype was detected ten times or more. The CDR3: CASTETGSNYGYTF. The CDR3 DNA is TGCGCCAGCACCGAAACAGGTTCTAACTATGGCTACACCTTC. The chain combines TRBV5-1 with TRBJ1-2, with D possibly TRBD1 on 5 matching bases. V was shortened by 6 bases and J by 0 bases, with 12 bases between the two germline ends. Germline lookup yields CDR1 SGHRS and CDR2 YFSETQ. The CDR3 totals 14 residues.

This clonotype was observed many times. The chain links TRBV12-3 or TRBV12-4 to TRBJ1-5, with TRBD1 identical over 11 bases. J lost 6 bases, V lost 4 bases, and 2 bases had no gene match. CDR3 size: 14 residues. In DNA form, the CDR3 reads TGTGCCAGCAGTTCGGGACAGGGGGGTCAGCCCCAGCATTTT. It is translated as CASSSGQGGQPQHF.